This T cell receptor beta chain derives from a study of post-analysis software for immune sequencing data. With regard to this clonotype: Its antigen is not known.

In germline, CDR1 is DFQATT, CDR2 SNEGSKA (reference sequence). The CDR3 extends over 15 amino acids. Between the trimmed V and J ends, which lost 0 bases and 10 bases, there was a span of 19 bases. Study observations and caveats: The five TRBV segments detected at higher frequency in patients than in controls included TRBV5-6, TRBV5-1 and TRBV20-1.

The TCR beta cDNA libraries carried unique molecular identifiers. One entry per CDR3 protein, called by TCRdb with MiXCR from the PCR reads. The repertoire holds about 820,000 distinct CDR3 sequences, with around 50% as singletons. The chain uses TRBV20-1 and TRBJ2-1; D might be TRBD1 (6 bases). Sequenced sample: blood. This TCR derives from a girl between 5 and 17 years old with multiple sclerosis. This CDR3 is CSARDLGQGLREQFF. The CDR3 coding sequence is TGCAGTGCTAGAGATCTTGGGCAGGGGCTACGGGAGCAGTTCTTC.